The clone carrying this TCR beta chain showed up just once. The data originate from a study of control samples from healthy donors and cancer patients. V was clipped by 2 bases and J by 3 bases; unmatched bases: 5. CDR1 is MNHEY, CDR2 SVGEGT, per germline. This CDR3 region has 15 residues. Some clones are missing from TCRdb's copy, which holds only in-frame ones; the method was immunoSEQ multiplex PCR. The sample lists about 160,000 clones; 70% to 90% were seen once. The specimen was blood. The source of this sequence is a man aged 25 to 45 in good health. This chain links TRBV6-2 or TRBV6-3 with TRBJ2-7; 9 nucleotides align to TRBD2. The CDR3 DNA is TGTGCCAGCAGTTACCGGGTGACTAGCGGCTACGAGCAGTACTTC. This translates into CASSYRVTSGYEQYF.